This T cell receptor beta chain was found in a study of OX40 agonist ivuxolimab in advanced cancers. For the study at large: Subjects had a mean age of approximately 60 years, with a range of about 23 to 85; less than 90% were male. Therapy given before enrollment (anti-PD-1, anti-PD-L1 or anti-CTLA-4) was allowed, and roughly 41% had some.

A word on this clone: Its antigen is as yet unknown.

V lost 4 bases, J lost 6 bases, and 8 bases stayed unmatched. The CDR3 is made up of 15 amino acids. Germline lookup yields CDR1 MNHEY and CDR2 SVGAGI. Whole-study results and caveats: The authors also found low normalized T-cell clonal expansion in some nonresponders. The study found that CD8+ T cells averaged more expanded clones than CD4+.

Measured with immunoSEQ multiplex PCR; TCRdb has only the in-frame clones, and not every one. This sample has around 63,000 clones, with around 89% found just once. This chain uses TRBV6-5 with TRBJ1-3; 8 bases line up with TRBD1. The sequence was collected from an adult with an advanced solid tumor such as melanoma, head and neck, liver or kidney cancer. Material: CD4+ or CD8+ T cells sorted from blood, obtained in a trial of the OX40 agonist ivuxolimab. CDR3 region: CASSSQGDSANTIYF. The DNA of the CDR3 is TGTGCCAGCAGTTCACAGGGGGATAGTGCAAACACCATATATTTT.